This T cell receptor (beta chain) was recovered during a study of cytomegalovirus exposure and HLA in healthy donors. The donors were part of the validation cohort, which consisted of approximately 110 subjects and was separate from the first cohort of 666 subjects. The CDR3 has 16 residues. The V end lost 7 bases, the J end lost 0 bases, and 19 bases lay between the germline ends. Germline values: CDR1 SGHTA, CDR2 FQGNSA. Sequencing used immunoSEQ multiplex PCR; TCRdb keeps in-frame clones, though not all of them. The sample records tens of thousands of clones, approximately 91% being singletons. The sample consisted of PBMCs. V is TRBV7-2 and J is TRBJ2-7; D may be TRBD2 (7 bases). This receptor was taken from a man between 25 and 39 years old in good health and CMV-seronegative. In nucleotides, the CDR3 is TGTGCCAGCACCTATCGCGGGGGCCCTAGCTCCTACGAGCAGTACTTC. Translation: CASTYRGGPSSYEQYF.